The 24 T cell receptor beta chains below come from one sample, sequenced in a study of blood T cell repertoires in COVID-19 (TCRdb year 2020). Libraries were prepared through the immunoSEQ multiplex PCR assay. Sourced from immuneACCESS, this table was stored by TCRdb with only in-frame sequences that have V and J called. A share of the clones is absent; for the studies checked, an unresolved V gene accounts for under half, and the remainder has no known explanation. This sample holds over 100,000 clones; approximately 85% were observed only once. Of the sample, under 13% falls within the top ten clones. The sample was peripheral blood. The receptors shown here come from a man older than 75 with acute or convalescent COVID-19.

J is TRBJ2-1 and V is TRBV19; 8 nucleotides agree with TRBD2. There are 15 residues in the CDR3. Per germline, CDR1 LNHDA and CDR2 SQIVND (reference sequence). With V trimmed by 1 base and J by 4 bases, 3 bases remained unmatched. The CDR3 region is CASSIAGGKYNEQFF. The CDR3 bases are TGTGCCAGTAGTATAGCGGGAGGGAAATACAATGAGCAGTTCTTC.

This chain connects TRBV20-1 to TRBJ1-3, with D tentatively TRBD1 (5 bases). Trimming stripped 3 bases from V and 7 bases from J, with 19 bases between. Germline V gene lookup returns CDR1 DFQATT and CDR2 SNEGSKA (reference sequence). The CDR3 runs to 15 residues. CDR3 amino acids: CSASTQGSTTNTIYF. In DNA form, the CDR3 reads TGCAGTGCTAGTACTCAGGGTTCTACGACTAACACCATATATTTT.

The chain employs TRBV4-3 and TRBJ2-1, with 7 positions matching TRBD2. J lost 4 bases, V lost 0 bases, and 6 bases had no gene match. Per the germline V gene, CDR1 is LGHNA and CDR2 is YSLEER. The CDR3 totals 16 residues. CDR3 protein: CASSQDRASGYNEQFF. The DNA for the CDR3 is TGCGCCAGCAGCCAAGATCGGGCTAGCGGTTACAATGAGCAGTTCTTC.

The rearrangement links TRBV5-1 to TRBJ2-5; tentatively, D is TRBD1 (7 bases). Germline CDR1 is SGHRS and CDR2 is YFSETQ. Trimming took 0 bases from V and 1 from J, leaving 13 bases between them. CDR3 size: 16 residues. This chain's CDR3 is CASSLAGQGGQETQYF. The CDR3 bases are TGCGCCAGCAGCTTGGCCGGGCAGGGGGGCCAAGAGACCCAGTACTTC.

The CDR3: CASSATGDYNSPLHF. DNA of the CDR3: TGTGCCAGCAGCGCGACGGGTGACTATAATTCACCCCTCCACTTT. The chain uses TRBV2 and TRBJ1-6; D not resolved. Trimming stripped 6 bases from V and 3 bases from J, with 12 bases between. Looked up from germline, CDR1 is SNHLY and CDR2 is FYNNEI. The CDR3 runs 15 residues.

The V call is TRBV19, the J call TRBJ2-3; the match to TRBD1 covers 9 bases. The CDR3 totals 15 residues. CDR1 is LNHDA and CDR2 is SQIVND in the germline V gene (reference sequence). The trim removed 5 bases at V and 2 bases at J, leaving 5 bases unmatched. The CDR3 reads CASSPWTGDTDTQYF. The CDR3 coding sequence is TGTGCCAGTAGTCCCTGGACAGGGGACACAGATACGCAGTATTTT.

This chain links TRBV28 with TRBJ2-7, with a weak D call TRBD2 (5 bases). The V and J ends lost 2 bases and 3 bases respectively, with 17 bases between them. Germline V gene sequence: CDR1 MDHEN, CDR2 SYDVKM. The CDR3 consists of 16 residues. The CDR3 nucleotides are TGTGCCAGCAGTTTACTTAATCGGGGTTTGATCTACGAGCAGTACTTC. This gives the protein CASSLLNRGLIYEQYF.

CDR3 bases: TGTGCCAGCAGCCTTGGGACAGATAGCAATCAGCCCCAGCATTTT. Translated, it gives CASSLGTDSNQPQHF. This chain links TRBV3-1 (or the pseudogene TRBV3-2) with TRBJ1-5; 7 bases are shared with TRBD1. From germline, CDR1 is LGHDT and CDR2 YNNKEL (reference sequence). The CDR3 totals 15 residues. J was trimmed by 0 bases and V by 4 bases; bases with no gene match: 3.

CDR3 residues: CASGGGPQETQYF. The CDR3 coding sequence is TGTGCCAGCGGCGGTGGCCCACAAGAGACCCAGTACTTC. J is TRBJ2-5 and V is TRBV7-3; D is unresolved. V was shortened by 8 bases and J by 2 bases, with 12 bases between the two germline ends. The CDR3 spans 13 residues. CDR1 and CDR2 from the germline V gene are SGHTA and FQGTGA.

The V and J genes are TRBV19 and TRBJ1-5; 8 bases match TRBD1. The CDR3 extends over 16 amino acids. Germline values: CDR1 LNHDA, CDR2 SQIVND (reference sequence). V gave up 3 bases and J gave up 1 base; unmatched junction bases: 5. CDR3 sequence (DNA): TGTGCCAGTAGTATGGGACAGGTGGGGAGCAATCAGCCCCAGCATTTT. It yields the protein CASSMGQVGSNQPQHF.

V gene TRBV6-2 or TRBV6-3 combines with J gene TRBJ1-1; D possibly corresponds to TRBD1 (6 bases). Trimming took off 4 bases at V and 4 bases at J, with 13 bases between the two ends. The length of the CDR3 is 14 residues. In germline, CDR1 is MNHEY, CDR2 SVGEGT. CDR3 nucleotides: TGTGCCAGCAGTTTTCAACGACAGGTCACTGAAGCTTTCTTT. Translation: CASSFQRQVTEAFF.

This clone was counted a few times. The V call is TRBV28, the J call TRBJ1-1; the D gene is possibly TRBD1 (6 bases). This CDR3 region has 15 residues. The germline V and J ends were trimmed by 5 bases and 4 bases, with 17 bases remaining between them. Per the germline V gene, CDR1 is MDHEN and CDR2 is SYDVKM. The CDR3 reads CASSPRGQKSTEAFF. In DNA form, the CDR3 reads TGTGCCAGCAGTCCGCGCGGACAGAAGAGCACTGAAGCTTTCTTT.

The rearrangement joins TRBV28 to TRBJ2-7, with a tentative D call TRBD1 (5 bases). V lost 5 bases and J 2 bases, leaving 16 bases between the germline ends. Germline CDR1 reads MDHEN; CDR2 reads SYDVKM. The CDR3 is 15 residues long. CDR3: CASSGDSPFPYEQYF. The CDR3 DNA sequence: TGTGCCAGCAGTGGCGACAGCCCATTCCCCTACGAGCAGTACTTC.

CDR3 in DNA: TGTGCCAGCAGCAAGCTAGCGGGACAAACCAAAAACATTCAGTACTTC. Translation: CASSKLAGQTKNIQYF. The chain joins TRBV3-1 (or the pseudogene TRBV3-2) to TRBJ2-4; 9 bases are a match to TRBD2. Germline V gene data show CDR1 as LGHDT and CDR2 as YNNKEL (reference sequence). V lost 5 bases, J lost 2 bases, and 7 bases stayed unmatched. This CDR3 is 16 amino acids long.

This sequence joins TRBV6-5 and TRBJ1-1; D is ambiguous. Germline V gives CDR1 MNHEY, CDR2 SVGAGI. The V end lost 1 base, the J end lost 1 base, and 4 bases lay between the germline ends. The CDR3 loop spans 13 amino acids. CDR3 nucleotides: TGTGCCAGCAGTTACTTGAGGAACACTGAAGCTTTCTTT. Protein: CASSYLRNTEAFF.

V is TRBV5-5 and J is TRBJ1-2; no firm D call. CDR1 and CDR2 from the germline V gene are SGHKS and YYEKEE (reference sequence). This CDR3 region has 9 residues. Trimming removed 4 bases at V and 8 bases at J, with 3 bases between. DNA of the CDR3: TGTGCCAGCAGCCCGGGCTACACCTTC. This codes for CASSPGYTF.

This chain connects TRBV2 to TRBJ1-6; D unresolved. Trimming took 2 bases from V and 8 from J, leaving 7 bases between them. Germline CDR1 is SNHLY and CDR2 is FYNNEI. This CDR3 is 13 amino acids long. DNA for the CDR3: TGTGCCAGCAGTGAATTCCGGGATTCACCCCTCCACTTT. This encodes CASSEFRDSPLHF.

The chain combines TRBV19 with TRBJ1-5; 9 nucleotides agree with TRBD1. After removal of 4 bases from V and 1 base from J, the junction contained 5 bases not matched to a gene. CDR3 size: 16 residues. Germline CDR1 and CDR2: LNHDA and SQIVND (reference sequence). The DNA of the CDR3 is TGTGCCAGTAGTACACACGGACAGGGGAGCAATCAGCCCCAGCATTTT. Protein sequence: CASSTHGQGSNQPQHF.

The V and J genes are TRBV29-1 and TRBJ1-2; 7 bases agree with TRBD1. Germline V gene data show CDR1 as SQVTM and CDR2 as ANQGSEA. The CDR3 is made up of 14 amino acids. V gave up 4 bases and J gave up 7 bases; unmatched junction bases: 12. This CDR3 is CSVGGPVGGSGYTF. CDR3 bases: TGCAGCGTTGGAGGACCAGTAGGGGGCTCTGGCTACACCTTC.

This chain uses TRBV6-5 with TRBJ2-1, with 9 bases that match TRBD1. V shed 2 bases, J shed 7 bases, and the junction held 6 bases outside the gene matches. Germline lookup yields CDR1 MNHEY and CDR2 SVGAGI. This CDR3 is 15 amino acids long. The CDR3 DNA is TGTGCCAGCAGTTACCCGGGACAGGGCCGTAATGAGCAGTTCTTC. This encodes CASSYPGQGRNEQFF.

This clone was recorded only once. The genes are TRBV19 and TRBJ2-2, with 14 bases fitting TRBD2. CDR1 is LNHDA and CDR2 is SQIVND in the germline V gene (reference sequence). This CDR3 region has 15 residues. V lost 6 bases to trimming and J lost 5 bases; unmatched junction nucleotides: 2. CDR3 sequence (DNA): TGTGCCAGTAGGGGACTAGCGGGAGTTACCGGGGAGCTGTTTTTT. It specifies CASRGLAGVTGELFF. The whole variable domain, filled in from reference TRBV19 and TRBJ2-2, reads DGGITQSPKYLFRKEGQNVTLSCEQNLNHDAMYWYRQDPGQGLRLIYYSQIVNDFQKGDIAEGYSVSREKKESFPLTVTSAQKNPTAFYLCASRGLAGVTGELFFGEGSRLTVL.

This chain links TRBV27 with TRBJ1-6; D gene uncertain. This CDR3 has 14 residues. Trimming cost V 7 bases and J 0 bases, with 7 bases left between them. In germline, CDR1 is MNHEY, CDR2 SMNVEV (reference sequence). The CDR3, as DNA: TGTGCCAGCACCCGGAGCTCCTATAATTCACCCCTCCACTTT. This encodes CASTRSSYNSPLHF.

This rearrangement joins TRBV6-2 or TRBV6-3 to TRBJ2-5; the D gene is possibly TRBD2 (6 bases). Germline lookup yields CDR1 MNHEY and CDR2 SVGEGT. Trimming pared 5 bases from V and 5 bases from J, leaving 12 bases between. The CDR3 has 13 residues. As DNA, the CDR3 is TGTGCCAGCAGTAGGACACGGGGGGAGACCCAGTACTTC. Protein sequence: CASSRTRGETQYF.

J is TRBJ2-2 and V is TRBV6-5, with D tentatively TRBD1 (5 bases). CDR3 size: 14 residues. Germline V CDR1 and CDR2: MNHEY, SVGAGI. V shed 6 bases and J shed 7 bases, with 15 bases lying between them. The CDR3 here is CASRPSGIGGELFF. The CDR3 DNA reads TGTGCCAGCAGACCCTCAGGGATAGGCGGGGAGCTGTTTTTT.